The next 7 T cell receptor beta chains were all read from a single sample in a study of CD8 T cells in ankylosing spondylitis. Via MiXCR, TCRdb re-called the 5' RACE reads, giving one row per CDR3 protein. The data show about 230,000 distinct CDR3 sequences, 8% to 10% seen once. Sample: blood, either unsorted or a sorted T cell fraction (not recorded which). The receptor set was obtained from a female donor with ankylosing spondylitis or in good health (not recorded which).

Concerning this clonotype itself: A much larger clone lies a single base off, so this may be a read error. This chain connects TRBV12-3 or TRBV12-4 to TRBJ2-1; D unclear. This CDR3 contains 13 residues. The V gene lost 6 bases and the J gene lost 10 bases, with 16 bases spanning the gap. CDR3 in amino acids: CASSDANGREQFF. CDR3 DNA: TGTGCCAGCAGCGATGCTAACGGTAGGGAGCAGTTCTTC.

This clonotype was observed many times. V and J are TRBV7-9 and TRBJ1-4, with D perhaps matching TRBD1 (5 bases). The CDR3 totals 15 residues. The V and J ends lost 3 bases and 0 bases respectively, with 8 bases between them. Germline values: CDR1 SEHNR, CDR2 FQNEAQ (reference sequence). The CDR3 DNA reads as TGTGCCAGCAGCTTCGACAGAGCAACTAATGAAAAACTGTTTTTT. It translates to CASSFDRATNEKLFF. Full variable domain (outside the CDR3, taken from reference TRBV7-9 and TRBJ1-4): DTGVSQNPRHKITKRGQNVTFRCDPISEHNRLYWYRQTLGQGPEFLTYFQNEAQLEKSRLLSDRFSAERPKGSFSTLEIQRTEQGDSAMYLCASSFDRATNEKLFFGSGTQLSVL.

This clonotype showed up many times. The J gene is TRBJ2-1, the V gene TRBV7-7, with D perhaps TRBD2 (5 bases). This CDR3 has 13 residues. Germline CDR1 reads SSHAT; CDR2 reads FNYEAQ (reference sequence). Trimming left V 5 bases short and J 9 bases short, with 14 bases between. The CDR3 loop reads CASSQLVRGEQFF. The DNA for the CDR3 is TGTGCCAGCAGCCAACTAGTCCGGGGTGAGCAGTTCTTC.

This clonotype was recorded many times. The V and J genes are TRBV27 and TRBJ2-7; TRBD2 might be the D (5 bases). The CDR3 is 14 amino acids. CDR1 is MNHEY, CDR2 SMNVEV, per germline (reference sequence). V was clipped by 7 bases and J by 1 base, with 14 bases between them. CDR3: CASKWGEASYEQYF. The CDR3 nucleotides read TGTGCCAGCAAGTGGGGAGAAGCGTCCTACGAGCAGTACTTC.

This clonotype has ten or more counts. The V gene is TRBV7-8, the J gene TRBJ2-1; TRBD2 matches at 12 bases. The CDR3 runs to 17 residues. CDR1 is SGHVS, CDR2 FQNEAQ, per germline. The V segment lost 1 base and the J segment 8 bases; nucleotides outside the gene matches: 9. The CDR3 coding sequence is TGTGCCAGCAGCTTAGTAGGGCTAGCGGGAGGGCCGGATGAGCAGTTCTTC. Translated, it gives CASSLVGLAGGPDEQFF. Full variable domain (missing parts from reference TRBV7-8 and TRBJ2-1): GAGVSQSPRYKVAKRGQDVALRCDPISGHVSLFWYQQALGQGPEFLTYFQNEAQLDKSGLPSDRFFAERPEGSVSTLKIQRTQQEDSAVYLCASSLVGLAGGPDEQFFGPGTRLTVL.

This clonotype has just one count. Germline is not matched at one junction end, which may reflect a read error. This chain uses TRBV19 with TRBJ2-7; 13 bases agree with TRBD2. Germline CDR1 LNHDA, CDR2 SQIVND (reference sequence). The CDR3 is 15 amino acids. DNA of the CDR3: TGTGCCAGTAGTACCGGGACTAGCGGGACCGGGGAGCAGCACTTC. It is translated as CASSTGTSGTGEQHF.

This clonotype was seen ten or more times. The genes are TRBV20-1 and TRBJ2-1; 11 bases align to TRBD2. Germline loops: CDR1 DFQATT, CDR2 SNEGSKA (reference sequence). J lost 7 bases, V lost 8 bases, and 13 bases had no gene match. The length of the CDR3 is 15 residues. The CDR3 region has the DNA TGCAGTTATAGCGGGAGGGCCGGCGTAAGGAATGAGCAGTTCTTC. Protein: CSYSGRAGVRNEQFF.